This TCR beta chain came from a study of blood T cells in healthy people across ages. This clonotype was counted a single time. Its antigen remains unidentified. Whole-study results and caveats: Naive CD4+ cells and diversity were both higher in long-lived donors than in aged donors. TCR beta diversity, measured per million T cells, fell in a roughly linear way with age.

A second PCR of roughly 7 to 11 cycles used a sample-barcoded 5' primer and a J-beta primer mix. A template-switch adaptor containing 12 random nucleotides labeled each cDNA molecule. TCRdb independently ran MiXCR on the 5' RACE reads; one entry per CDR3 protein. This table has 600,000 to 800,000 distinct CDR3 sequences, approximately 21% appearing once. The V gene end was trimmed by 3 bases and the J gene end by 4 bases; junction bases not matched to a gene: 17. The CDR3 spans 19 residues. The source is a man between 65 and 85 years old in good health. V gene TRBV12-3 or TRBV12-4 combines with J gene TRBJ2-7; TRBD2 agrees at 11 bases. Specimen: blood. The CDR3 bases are TGTGCCAGCAGTTTCGGTCCGACTAGCGGGACCACGAAACGGTACGAGCAGTACTTC. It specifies CASSFGPTSGTTKRYEQYF.